One sample yielded the 19 T cell receptor beta chains listed below, sequenced in a study of T cells after yellow fever vaccination. TCRdb processed the 5' RACE reads anew with MiXCR; each CDR3 protein has one entry. The sample carries fewer than 650,000 distinct CDR3 sequences, roughly a fifth recorded once. The material sequenced was PBMCs, taken 21 days after the first yellow fever vaccination. The origin of the receptors is a man aged 18 to 35 who received the YFV17D yellow fever vaccine.

This clonotype was detected only a few times. This chain joins TRBV6-5 and TRBJ2-2; no clear D. The CDR3 spans 14 residues. V lost 2 bases to trimming and J lost 6 bases, with 10 bases between them. CDR1 and CDR2 from the germline V gene are MNHEY and SVGAGI. CDR3 nucleotide sequence: TGTGCCAGCAGTTACATACCGGTCCCCGGGGAGCTGTTTTTT. As protein: CASSYIPVPGELFF.

This clonotype was counted only a few times. A much larger clone is a single base away; this may be a read error. J is TRBJ1-2 and V is TRBV12-3 or TRBV12-4; D is unclear. V dropped 6 bases and J dropped 0 bases, with 8 bases sitting between them. The CDR3 is 13 residues long. This CDR3 reads CASSYEANYGYTF. CDR3 DNA sequence: TGTGCCAGCAGCTACGAAGCTAACTATGGCTACACCTTC.

This clonotype showed up just a few times. The DNA is omitted, as the CDR3 cannot be located on it reliably, and the CDR3 follows TCRdb's listing. The CDR3 spells CASSSSTGYGPYGYTF. The chain couples TRBV27 to TRBJ1-2. Germline V gene lookup returns CDR1 MNHEY and CDR2 SMNVEV (reference sequence). The CDR3 totals 16 residues, both ends included.

This clonotype was seen a handful of times. This sequence joins TRBV10-3 and TRBJ2-2, with 7 bases aligning to TRBD2. CDR1 is ENHRY and CDR2 is SYGVKD in the germline V gene. The CDR3 has 15 amino acids. With V trimmed by 3 bases and J by 0 bases, 1 base remained unmatched. The CDR3 bases are TGTGCCATCAGTGATGGGGGGGCGAACACCGGGGAGCTGTTTTTT. This translates into CAISDGGANTGELFF.

The V gene is TRBV7-2, the J gene TRBJ1-2; D perhaps matches TRBD1 (6 bases). V lost 6 bases to trimming and J lost 8 bases, with 22 bases between them. CDR3 length: 15 residues. CDR1 is SGHTA, CDR2 FQGNSA, per germline. For the CDR3, the DNA is TGTGCCAGCAGGGGGGGGGGGCCAAGAGCGTCCGGCTACACCTTC. Translating it yields CASRGGGPRASGYTF.

The chain is built from TRBV4-3 and TRBJ2-1; no reliable D call. Trimming stripped 1 base from V and 7 bases from J, with 11 bases between. Germline assignment: CDR1 LGHNA and CDR2 YSLEER. This CDR3 has 14 residues. The CDR3 DNA is TGCGCCAGCAGCCAAGGAGCAGTTAGTAATGAGCAGTTCTTC. Translating gives CASSQGAVSNEQFF.

Concerning this clonotype: A much larger clone is a single base away; this may be a read error. The chain uses TRBV20-1 and TRBJ2-7; TRBD1 agrees at 9 bases. In germline, CDR1 is DFQATT, CDR2 SNEGSKA (reference sequence). CDR3 size: 16 residues. For the CDR3, the DNA is TGCTGTGTCTCGAACTCTCCGGGACAGGGAGACTACGAGCAGTACGTC. This gives the protein CCVSNSPGQGDYEQYV.

This clonotype was counted many times. The chain has TRBV7-2 and TRBJ1-1; unclear D gene. This CDR3 has 13 amino acids. Germline loops: CDR1 SGHTA, CDR2 FQGNSA. Trimming removed 3 bases from V and 8 bases from J, with 13 bases in between. The CDR3 bases are TGTGCCAGCAGCTTGACTCCCGACCGCGAAGCTTTCTTT. It yields the protein CASSLTPDREAFF.

This clonotype was observed a few times. V and J are TRBV12-3 or TRBV12-4 and TRBJ2-7, with 8 bases fitting TRBD1. V trimming: 4 bases; J trimming: 2 bases; junction bases outside the gene matches: 4. This CDR3 is 14 amino acids long. In nucleotides, the CDR3 is TGTGCCAGCAGTTATCAACAGGGGGCCTACGAGCAGTACTTC. Encoded protein: CASSYQQGAYEQYF.

The chain uses TRBV6-1 and TRBJ2-7, with TRBD1 matching 8 bases. This CDR3 spans 15 amino acids. Germline assignment: CDR1 MNHNS and CDR2 SASEGT. With 6 bases clipped from V and 5 bases from J, the junction kept 12 bases outside the gene matches. Here the CDR3 reads CASSQGRGLWNEQYF. CDR3 sequence (DNA): TGTGCCAGCAGCCAGGGCAGGGGGCTTTGGAACGAGCAGTACTTC.

Only a few counts were recorded for this clonotype. The CDR3 DNA reads as TGCAGTGCATGGGACCCACGAGATGGGGAAAAACTGTTTTTT. Translation: CSAWDPRDGEKLFF. The rearrangement links TRBV20-1 to TRBJ1-4; D perhaps matches TRBD1 (5 bases). Germline V gene sequence: CDR1 DFQATT, CDR2 SNEGSKA (reference sequence). Trimming shortened V by 6 bases and J by 8 bases, and 19 bases separated the two germline ends. The length of the CDR3 is 14 residues.

This clonotype was counted only a few times. The chain combines TRBV6-1 with TRBJ2-4; TRBD2 agrees at 9 bases. The V gene end was trimmed by 1 base and the J gene end by 6 bases; junction bases not matched to a gene: 10. CDR3 length equals 17 residues. The germline V gene encodes CDR1 MNHNS and CDR2 SASEGT. The CDR3 region has the DNA TGTGCCAGCAGTGAAGGGCGGCGGGGGGGCGAGCGAAACATTCAGTACTTC. The encoded protein is CASSEGRRGGERNIQYF.

The chain combines TRBV18 with TRBJ2-1; unclear D gene. The CDR3 length is 13 residues. The V end lost 7 bases, the J end lost 0 bases, and 7 bases lay between the germline ends. Germline assignment: CDR1 KGHSH and CDR2 LQKENI. CDR3 sequence (DNA): TGTGCCAGCTTGGAGTTCTCCTACAATGAGCAGTTCTTC. It codes for CASLEFSYNEQFF.

This clonotype was observed many times. The chain uses TRBV14 and TRBJ2-1; a weak D match, TRBD2 (5 bases). The V end lost 0 bases, the J end lost 0 bases, and 12 bases lay between the germline ends. CDR3 size: 17 residues. Germline CDR1 reads SGHDN; CDR2 reads FVKESK. CDR3 sequence: CASSQDRGASSYNEQFF. Here the CDR3 DNA reads TGTGCCAGCAGCCAAGATCGGGGAGCTAGCTCCTACAATGAGCAGTTCTTC.

This chain joins TRBV27 and TRBJ1-2; TRBD1 matches 9 bases. This CDR3 contains 16 residues. After removal of 4 bases from V and 4 bases from J, the junction contained 10 bases not matched to a gene. CDR1 and CDR2 (germline): MNHEY, SMNVEV (reference sequence). Here the CDR3 DNA reads TGTGCCAGCAGTTCTTACCGGGACAGGGCCACCTATGGCTACACCTTC. Encoded protein: CASSSYRDRATYGYTF.

Only a few counts were recorded for this clonotype. The chain carries TRBV7-8 and TRBJ2-1; D tentatively reads TRBD1 or TRBD2 (5 bases each). Germline CDR1 SGHVS, CDR2 FQNEAQ. This CDR3 region has 12 residues. V lost 3 bases and J 10 bases, leaving 10 bases between the germline ends. The CDR3 is CASSLGREEQFF. In nucleotides, the CDR3 is TGTGCCAGCAGCTTGGGACGAGAAGAGCAGTTCTTC.

The V and J genes are TRBV20-1 and TRBJ1-2; TRBD1 matches at 8 bases. The germline gives CDR1 DFQATT, CDR2 SNEGSKA (reference sequence). The CDR3 runs 13 residues. V shed 6 bases and J 8 bases; nucleotides not matched to a gene: 11. DNA of the CDR3: TGCAGTGCCTACTTCAGGGGGCCTTTGGGCTACACCTTC. Translated: CSAYFRGPLGYTF.

This clonotype came up a few times. The chain employs TRBV7-9 and TRBJ2-7; 8 bases align to TRBD2. V lost 6 bases to trimming and J lost 5 bases; unmatched junction nucleotides: 9. The CDR3 is 14 amino acids. The germline V gene has CDR1 SEHNR and CDR2 FQNEAQ (reference sequence). The CDR3 nucleotides read TGTGCCAGCAGAGTCGGGGGGGGAAACCACGAGCAGTACTTC. This gives the protein CASRVGGGNHEQYF. Full variable domain (remainder filled in from reference TRBV7-9 and TRBJ2-7): DTGVSQNPRHKITKRGQNVTFRCDPISEHNRLYWYRQTLGQGPEFLTYFQNEAQLEKSRLLSDRFSAERPKGSFSTLEIQRTEQGDSAMYLCASRVGGGNHEQYFGPGTRLTVT.

The chain recombines TRBV20-1 with TRBJ2-7; D is unclear. The CDR3 has 11 amino acids. Trimming took 7 bases from V and 4 from J, leaving 11 bases between them. Germline assignment: CDR1 DFQATT and CDR2 SNEGSKA (reference sequence). The CDR3 nucleotides are TGCAGTGGTTTGCGGAATTACGAGCAGTACTTC. It specifies CSGLRNYEQYF.